These 30 T cell receptor beta chains came from one sample sequenced in a study of T cell repertoires in cytomegalovirus infection. TCRdb independently ran MiXCR on the reads; one entry per CDR3 protein. The data hold approximately 170,000 distinct CDR3 sequences, with more than 15% observed a single time. Material for sequencing was CD8+ T cells from PBMCs. These receptors were collected from a human donor in good health (CMV status not recorded). Some clones in this sample may be carry-over from other donors' samples.

This clonotype was seen a handful of times. V is TRBV7-2 and J is TRBJ2-7, with 12 bases lining up with TRBD2. CDR1 is SGHTA and CDR2 is FQGNSA in the germline V gene. With V trimmed by 1 base and J by 4 bases, 5 bases remained unmatched. The CDR3 spans 16 residues. The CDR3 region is CASSLGLAGGVYEQYF. For the CDR3, the DNA is TGTGCCAGCAGCTTAGGCCTAGCGGGAGGGGTATACGAGCAGTACTTC.

In this sample, this clonotype turned up a few times. The rearrangement links TRBV7-6 to TRBJ1-6, with TRBD1 matching over 12 bases. Per germline, CDR1 SGHVS and CDR2 FNYEAQ. V lost 3 bases to trimming and J lost 14 bases; unmatched junction nucleotides: 8. The CDR3 covers 15 residues. The CDR3: CASSLGGQGARALHF. In nucleotides, the CDR3 is TGTGCCAGCAGCTTGGGGGGACAGGGGGCACGGGCCCTCCACTTT.

This clonotype was observed a handful of times. The chain is built from TRBV19 and TRBJ2-1; D is unclear. Trimming shortened V by 11 bases and J by 3 bases, and 14 bases separated the two germline ends. Per the germline V gene, CDR1 is LNHDA and CDR2 is SQIVND (reference sequence). The CDR3 is 13 residues long. This chain's CDR3 is CAAAEPDYNEQFF. In DNA form, the CDR3 reads TGTGCCGCCGCTGAGCCTGACTACAATGAGCAGTTCTTC.

The chain recombines TRBV5-1 with TRBJ2-7; unclear D gene. The CDR3 runs to 15 residues. Germline lookup yields CDR1 SGHRS and CDR2 YFSETQ. Trimming removed 0 bases from V and 3 bases from J, with 13 bases in between. This CDR3 reads CASSLGVVVIYEQYF. The CDR3 coding sequence is TGCGCCAGCAGCTTGGGTGTGGTGGTGATCTACGAGCAGTACTTC. The whole variable domain, filled in from reference TRBV5-1 and TRBJ2-7, reads KAGVTQTPRYLIKTRGQQVTLSCSPISGHRSVSWYQQTPGQGLQFLFEYFSETQRNKGNFPGRFSGRQFSNSRSEMNVSTLELGDSALYLCASSLGVVVIYEQYFGPGTRLTVT.

The CDR3 is CASSILGDSLYEQYF. CDR3 nucleotide sequence: TGTGCCAGCAGTATTCTAGGGGACAGCCTCTACGAGCAGTACTTC. The chain couples TRBV28 to TRBJ2-7, with TRBD1 matching over 7 bases. CDR3 size: 15 residues. From germline, CDR1 is MDHEN and CDR2 SYDVKM. V lost 5 bases to trimming and J lost 3 bases; unmatched junction nucleotides: 10.

This clonotype was detected only a few times. This chain links TRBV7-9 with TRBJ2-5; TRBD1 agrees at 7 bases. The germline V gene has CDR1 SEHNR and CDR2 FQNEAQ (reference sequence). The CDR3 has 13 residues. With 5 bases clipped from V and 4 bases from J, the junction kept 4 bases outside the gene matches. CDR3 in DNA: TGTGCCAGCAGCCCAAGACAGGGAGAGACCCAGTACTTC. Translating gives CASSPRQGETQYF.

This clonotype was recorded a few times. V gene TRBV7-6 combines with J gene TRBJ1-1; D is ambiguous. The V gene's germline CDR1 is SGHVS and CDR2 FNYEAQ. The CDR3 length is 14 residues. V shed 5 bases and J shed 0 bases, with 10 bases lying between them. Here the CDR3 DNA reads TGTGCCAGCAGCCCCAGGTCCCTGAACACTGAAGCTTTCTTT. Its translation: CASSPRSLNTEAFF.

This clonotype was recorded many times. This chain joins TRBV7-8 and TRBJ1-5; 7 positions agree with TRBD1. Germline loops: CDR1 SGHVS, CDR2 FQNEAQ. Unmatched junction bases numbered 7, after V lost 5 bases and J lost 6 bases. This CDR3 has 14 amino acids. The CDR3 DNA is TGTGCCAGCAGCGACTTCCCAGGGGGTCAGCCCCAGCATTTT. Translated, it gives CASSDFPGGQPQHF.

This clonotype was seen only a few times. The V call is TRBV7-2, the J call TRBJ1-1; D remains unclear. CDR3 length equals 12 residues. The V end was cut by 2 bases, the J end by 8 bases, with 9 bases between. Germline assignment: CDR1 SGHTA and CDR2 FQGNSA. This CDR3 is CASSLLATEAFF. The CDR3 coding sequence is TGTGCCAGCAGCTTATTAGCTACCGAAGCTTTCTTT.

The chain has TRBV7-6 and TRBJ2-2; 7 bases align to TRBD2. Germline assignment: CDR1 SGHVS and CDR2 FNYEAQ. The CDR3 is 14 residues long. With V trimmed by 0 bases and J by 5 bases, 0 bases remained unmatched. CDR3 nucleotide sequence: TGTGCCAGCAGCTTAGCCGGGGGGACCGGGGAGCTGTTTTTT. It encodes CASSLAGGTGELFF.

This chain connects TRBV7-8 to TRBJ2-2; D is perhaps TRBD1 or TRBD2 (5 bases each). This CDR3 has 12 amino acids. Trimming took off 4 bases at V and 6 bases at J, with 6 bases between the two ends. CDR1 is SGHVS and CDR2 is FQNEAQ in the germline V gene. The CDR3 sequence: CASSWGSGELFF. CDR3 in DNA: TGTGCCAGCAGCTGGGGGTCCGGGGAGCTGTTTTTT.

This chain links TRBV28 with TRBJ2-1, with 9 bases aligning to TRBD2. V dropped 9 bases and J dropped 0; count of bases not matched to a gene: 15. The length of the CDR3 is 18 residues. In germline, CDR1 is MDHEN, CDR2 SYDVKM. The CDR3 spells CARPLRLADPYSYNEQFF. In nucleotides, the CDR3 is TGTGCCAGGCCCCTTAGACTAGCGGATCCTTACTCCTACAATGAGCAGTTCTTC.

The V gene is TRBV7-2, the J gene TRBJ2-7, with no clear D. Trimming took off 5 bases at V and 5 bases at J, with 10 bases between the two ends. The CDR3 has 12 amino acids. Germline-derived CDR1 and CDR2 are SGHTA and FQGNSA. The CDR3 here is CASSVNRHEQYF. DNA for the CDR3: TGTGCCAGCAGCGTGAACAGACACGAGCAGTACTTC.

This clonotype has more than one count but fewer than ten. J is TRBJ2-7 and V is TRBV7-3, with TRBD2 as a possible D gene (6 bases). This CDR3 spans 14 amino acids. Trimming took off 2 bases at V and 2 bases at J, with 10 bases between the two ends. The germline CDR1 and CDR2 sequences are SGHTA and FQGTGA. CDR3 sequence reads: CASSLGGVPYEQYF. CDR3 bases: TGTGCCAGCAGCTTAGGCGGGGTCCCCTACGAGCAGTACTTC.

The rearrangement uses TRBV7-2 and TRBJ1-2; D is undetermined. The CDR3 is made up of 14 amino acids. The germline CDR1 and CDR2 sequences are SGHTA and FQGNSA. Trimming pared 2 bases from V and 0 bases from J, leaving 7 bases between. The DNA of the CDR3 is TGTGCCAGCAGCTTAAAGAAGACTAACTATGGCTACACCTTC. This codes for CASSLKKTNYGYTF.

This clonotype was observed a few times. The CDR3, as DNA: TGTGCCAGCAGGGGCCGGGACAGGGGGCTGGGCACTGAAGCTTTCTTT. Residues: CASRGRDRGLGTEAFF. This sequence joins TRBV7-8 and TRBJ1-1, with TRBD1 matching over 12 bases. The CDR3 consists of 16 residues. Trimming removed 6 bases from V and 4 bases from J; junction bases left unmatched: 9. Germline V CDR1 and CDR2: SGHVS, FQNEAQ. The variable domain in full, completed from reference TRBV7-8 and TRBJ1-1, reads GAGVSQSPRYKVAKRGQDVALRCDPISGHVSLFWYQQALGQGPEFLTYFQNEAQLDKSGLPSDRFFAERPEGSVSTLKIQRTQQEDSAVYLCASRGRDRGLGTEAFFGQGTRLTVV.

This clonotype has a handful of counts. This chain uses TRBV7-2 with TRBJ2-5; 8 nucleotides line up with TRBD2. Germline loops: CDR1 SGHTA, CDR2 FQGNSA. J lost 5 bases, V lost 4 bases, and 9 bases had no gene match. This CDR3 comprises 15 residues. This chain's CDR3 is CASSSGLASSETQYF. CDR3 nucleotide sequence: TGTGCCAGCAGCTCAGGACTAGCTTCATCGGAGACCCAGTACTTC.

This chain joins TRBV5-6 and TRBJ2-1; 7 bases are a match to TRBD1. Per germline, CDR1 SGHDT and CDR2 YYEEEE. This CDR3 contains 16 residues. Trimming at V came to 6 bases and at J to 4 bases, leaving 13 bases not matched to a gene. In DNA form, the CDR3 reads TGTGCCAGCACCTCCCGGGACAGTGAACCTTACAATGAGCAGTTCTTC. Its protein product is CASTSRDSEPYNEQFF.

This clonotype was detected only a few times. The chain joins TRBV7-2 to TRBJ1-3; D remains ambiguous. Per the germline V gene, CDR1 is SGHTA and CDR2 is FQGNSA. V lost 7 bases to trimming and J lost 0 bases, with 10 bases between them. This CDR3 comprises 14 residues. CDR3 in amino acids: CASNGRDSGNTIYF. The CDR3, as DNA: TGTGCCAGCAACGGGCGGGACTCTGGAAACACCATATATTTT.

The chain recombines TRBV12-3 or TRBV12-4 with TRBJ2-5; D is unclear. The CDR3 length is 14 residues. Trimming stripped 6 bases from V and 5 bases from J, with 16 bases between. The CDR3 nucleotides are TGTGCCAGCAGCGGCACAGCGTTCGGGGAGACCCAGTACTTC. As protein: CASSGTAFGETQYF.

This clonotype has just a few counts. The gene calls are TRBV6-2 or TRBV6-3 and TRBJ2-1; 7 positions agree with TRBD2. Germline trimming cut 2 bases from V and 9 bases from J; bases unmatched to any gene: 7. This CDR3 is built from 14 residues. CDR1 MNHEY and CDR2 SVGEGT come from the germline V gene. CDR3 protein: CASSYRRTGGEQFF. Written as DNA, the CDR3 is TGTGCCAGCAGTTACCGGCGGACGGGGGGTGAGCAGTTCTTC.

This clonotype was detected only a few times. This sequence joins TRBV28 and TRBJ2-4; D unresolved. The CDR3 length is 14 residues. Germline loops: CDR1 MDHEN, CDR2 SYDVKM. The V end lost 5 bases, the J end lost 0 bases, and 8 bases lay between the germline ends. The CDR3 loop reads CASSTYLAKNIQYF. The CDR3 nucleotides read TGTGCCAGCAGTACTTACCTAGCCAAAAACATTCAGTACTTC.

The rearrangement uses TRBV12-3 or TRBV12-4 and TRBJ2-5, with 8 bases lining up with TRBD1. This CDR3 is built from 13 residues. V lost 6 bases to trimming and J lost 4 bases; unmatched junction nucleotides: 4. CDR3 DNA: TGTGCCAGCAGCCCGGACAGGGCAGAGACCCAGTACTTC. It is translated as CASSPDRAETQYF.

CDR3 sequence reads: CASSYWTANNQPQHF. DNA for the CDR3: TGTGCCAGCAGTTATTGGACAGCTAACAATCAGCCCCAGCATTTT. The V and J genes are TRBV28 and TRBJ1-5; TRBD1 is a possible D gene (6 bases). The length of the CDR3 is 15 residues. Per germline, CDR1 MDHEN and CDR2 SYDVKM. Trimming left V 4 bases short and J 3 bases short, with 13 bases between.

This rearrangement joins TRBV28 to TRBJ2-1; perhaps TRBD2 as D (5 bases). The CDR3 is 14 residues long. Germline V lookup: CDR1 MDHEN, CDR2 SYDVKM. Trimming pared 5 bases from V and 9 bases from J, leaving 17 bases between. This chain's CDR3 is CASSPQFNGGEQFF. For the CDR3, the DNA is TGTGCCAGCAGTCCCCAATTCAACGGAGGTGAGCAGTTCTTC.

As to this clonotype: A much larger clone lies one base from this, so it may be a read error. CDR3: CTSSLGGSSSYEQYF. The CDR3 DNA sequence: TGTACCAGCAGCTTAGGCGGCAGCAGCTCCTACGAGCAGTACTTC. The genes are TRBV7-2 and TRBJ2-7; D unclear. Looked up from germline, CDR1 is SGHTA and CDR2 is FQGNSA. V dropped 1 base and J dropped 0 bases, with 10 bases sitting between them. This CDR3 is 15 amino acids long.

J is TRBJ2-5 and V is TRBV29-1; the D is unclear. CDR3 size: 11 residues. Trimming took off 3 bases at V and 13 bases at J, with 15 bases between the two ends. CDR1 is SQVTM and CDR2 is ANQGSEA in the germline V gene. The CDR3 is CSVDRSAGLYF. CDR3 in DNA: TGCAGCGTTGATCGGTCGGCAGGCCTGTACTTC.

This chain connects TRBV29-1 to TRBJ1-2; TRBD1 aligns across 7 bases. The CDR3 is 12 residues long. V dropped 7 bases and J dropped 8; count of bases not matched to a gene: 10. Germline loops: CDR1 SQVTM, CDR2 ANQGSEA. The CDR3 is CSARQGEKGYTF. The CDR3 DNA reads TGCAGCGCTAGACAGGGAGAAAAGGGCTACACCTTC.

This clonotype was seen repeatedly, ten times or more. The chain has TRBV7-6 and TRBJ2-1; D assignment may be TRBD1 or TRBD2 (5 bases each). CDR1 is SGHVS, CDR2 FNYEAQ, per germline. V shed 7 bases and J shed 3 bases, with 13 bases lying between them. CDR3 size: 14 residues. CDR3 in amino acids: CASKRRGDYNEQFF. The CDR3 DNA follows: TGTGCCAGCAAACGACGAGGGGACTACAATGAGCAGTTCTTC.

This clonotype is a singleton in its sample. The CDR3 here is CASSLHRGSRNTGELFF. The CDR3 nucleotides read TGTGCCAGCAGTTTACACCGGGGCAGTAGGAACACCGGGGAGCTGTTTTTT. V gene TRBV28 combines with J gene TRBJ2-2, with D possibly being TRBD1 or TRBD2 (5 bases each). The CDR3 length is 17 residues. Per the germline V gene, CDR1 is MDHEN and CDR2 is SYDVKM. V was clipped by 2 bases and J by 1 base, with 14 bases between them.